What follows are 8 T cell receptor beta chains derived from one specimen sequenced in a study of vaccination effects on CD4 cells after COVID-19. Produced via immunoSEQ multiplex PCR; TCRdb's table is partial and in-frame only. The sample shows over 35,000 clones, approximately 82% of them seen only once. These receptors' targets are unknown. Cells that had been cultured for approximately eleven days were the source of isolated CD4+ T cells. Sometime from March through December 2020, the person acquired a SARS-CoV-2 infection that PCR confirmed. Each participant received a vaccine that was either BNT162b2 or mRNA-1273, given as two doses. The sample consisted of CD4+ T cells from PBMCs cultured without peptide, taken after COVID-19 vaccination. The receptor source for this set is a human donor who had a prior SARS-CoV-2 infection.

This rearrangement joins TRBV12-5 to TRBJ2-7; D not resolved. Germline loops: CDR1 LGHNT, CDR2 FRNRAP. This CDR3 is built from 13 residues. The V gene lost 2 bases and the J gene lost 9 bases, with 14 bases spanning the gap. CDR3 DNA: TGTGCTAGTGGTTTGCGACCTGCCACGGGGCAGTACTTC. Amino acid sequence: CASGLRPATGQYF. Full variable domain (rest looked up from reference TRBV12-5 and TRBJ2-7): DARVTQTPRHKVTEMGQEVTMRCQPILGHNTVFWYRQTMMQGLELLAYFRNRAPLDDSGMPKDRFSAEMPDATLATLKIQPSEPRDSAVYFCASGLRPATGQYFGPGTRLTVT.

The chain links TRBV2 to TRBJ1-2, with 7 bases lining up with TRBD1. The V gene end was trimmed by 5 bases and the J gene end by 2 bases; junction bases not matched to a gene: 2. CDR3 length equals 13 residues. Germline values: CDR1 SNHLY, CDR2 FYNNEI. The CDR3 nucleotides read TGTGCCAGCAGTACGGACAGGAACTATGGCTACACCTTC. Translated: CASSTDRNYGYTF.

The chain is built from TRBV12-3 or TRBV12-4 and TRBJ1-1; no clear D gene. V was trimmed by 8 bases and J by 3 bases, leaving 10 bases between them. The CDR3 contains 12 residues. CDR3 sequence: CASGEEYTEAFF. CDR3 sequence (DNA): TGTGCCAGCGGGGAGGAATACACTGAAGCTTTCTTT.

This clone is a singleton in its sample. The V gene is TRBV21-1, the J gene TRBJ1-1; no check of the table's D call, TRBD1, against the DNA was made. TRBV21-1 is deemed a pseudogene. The length of the CDR3 is 16 residues. Here the CDR3 reads CARIPGQGSTFTEAFF. CDR3 coding DNA: TGTGCCAGAATTCCGGGACAGGGATCAACGTTCACTGAAGCTTTCTTT.

The V call is TRBV19, the J call TRBJ1-4, with a possible D match to TRBD1 (5 bases). With 9 bases removed from V and 8 bases from J, the gap between germline ends came to 16 bases. This CDR3 has 13 amino acids. Germline CDR1 is LNHDA and CDR2 is SQIVND (reference sequence). In DNA form, the CDR3 reads TGTGCCAGCGATCACGAGGGGAGGGAAAAACTGTTTTTT. Protein sequence: CASDHEGREKLFF.

This clone occurred a few times. The CDR3 ends on some other residue instead of the conserved phenylalanine or tryptophan, so this is likely a read error. No DNA is shown, since the ends of the CDR3 on it are uncertain; the CDR3 is the one TCRdb lists. The chain carries TRBV21-1 and TRBJ1-1; TRBD1 was called by the table and not checked on the DNA. TRBV21-1 is shown as a pseudogene. The CDR3 is 10 residues long, ends included. The chain's CDR3 is CASSDKPDPR.

This sequence joins TRBV12-3 or TRBV12-4 and TRBJ1-1, with a tentative D call TRBD1 (5 bases). Trimming took off 2 bases at V and 1 base at J, with 5 bases between the two ends. The CDR3 runs 13 residues. The DNA of the CDR3 is TGTGCCAGCAGTTTAACAGGGAACACTGAAGCTTTCTTT. This translates into CASSLTGNTEAFF.

The CDR3 sequence: CASSLRTGTGATDTQYF. Here the CDR3 DNA reads TGTGCCAGCAGTTTACGTACCGGGACAGGGGCCACAGATACGCAGTATTTT. This chain links TRBV27 with TRBJ2-3; 10 bases are a match to TRBD1. There are 17 residues in the CDR3. J lost 2 bases, V lost 2 bases, and 7 bases had no gene match. The germline V gene has CDR1 MNHEY and CDR2 SMNVEV (reference sequence).